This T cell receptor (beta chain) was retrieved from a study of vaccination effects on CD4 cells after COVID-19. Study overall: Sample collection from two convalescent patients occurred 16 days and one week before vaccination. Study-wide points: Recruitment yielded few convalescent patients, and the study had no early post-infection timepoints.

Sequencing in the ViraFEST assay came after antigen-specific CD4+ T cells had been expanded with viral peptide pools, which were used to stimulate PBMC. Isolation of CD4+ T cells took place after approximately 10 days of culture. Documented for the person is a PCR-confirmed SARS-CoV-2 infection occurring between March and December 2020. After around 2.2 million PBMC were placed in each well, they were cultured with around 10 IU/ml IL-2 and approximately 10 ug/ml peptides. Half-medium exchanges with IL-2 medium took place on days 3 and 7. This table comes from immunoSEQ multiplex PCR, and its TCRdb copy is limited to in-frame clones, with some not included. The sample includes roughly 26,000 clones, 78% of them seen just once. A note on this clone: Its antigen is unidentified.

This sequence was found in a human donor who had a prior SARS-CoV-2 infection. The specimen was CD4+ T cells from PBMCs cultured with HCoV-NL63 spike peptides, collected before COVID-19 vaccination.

CDR3 sequence reads: CASSYSNQQSTDTQYF. CDR3 nucleotides: TGTGCCAGCAGTTACTCGAACCAGCAAAGCACAGATACGCAGTATTTT. The chain links TRBV6-5 to TRBJ2-3; D not certain. The germline gives CDR1 MNHEY, CDR2 SVGAGI. The CDR3 runs to 16 residues. Deletions cut 0 bases from V and 0 bases from J, with 10 bases between.